This T cell receptor beta chain was captured by sequencing in a study of cytomegalovirus exposure and HLA in healthy donors. The CDR3 runs to 11 residues. V lost 7 bases to trimming and J lost 7 bases, with 10 bases between them. The germline V gene encodes CDR1 MGHDK and CDR2 SYGVNS. On this clone: The antigen is unknown.

Study-level results: Equally common other TCR beta chains were less clonally expanded than HLA-associated ones, a later analysis found.

PCR employed 60 Vbeta and 13 Jbeta primers. Generated by immunoSEQ multiplex PCR, the TCRdb table keeps only in-frame clones and is missing some. The sample lists roughly 250,000 clones; 70% to 90% were seen once. The sequence derives from a woman in her thirties or forties in good health and CMV-seropositive. The gene calls are TRBV25-1 and TRBJ1-2, with a possible D match to TRBD1 (5 bases). Specimen: PBMCs. The CDR3 loop reads CASNQGVGYTF. CDR3 DNA sequence: TGTGCCAGCAATCAAGGGGTTGGCTACACCTTC.